The 19 T cell receptor beta chains below were found in one sample sequenced in a study of circulating CD8 cells and anti-PD-1 response in melanoma (dated by TCRdb to 2020 to 2022). Using a BD FACSAria II cell sorter, four subsets defined by PD-1 and/or TIGIT were sorted from live CD3+CD8+TCRalphabeta+ cells. TCRdb records NextSeq 500 as the sequencer. TCR libraries were prepared from approximately 14 ng of total RNA with the QIAseq Immune Repertoire RNA Library Kit, Human TCR Panel. TCRdb reprocessed the public reads (quality trimming at Q25 with fastp, clone calling with MiXCR) and kept in-frame beta chains. CDR3 protein duplicates are merged, each entry listing the most common genes and DNA. This sample lists about 2,500 distinct CDR3 sequences; roughly 7% were detected once. About 2.7% of the sample rests with the top ten. The specimen was CD8+ T cells from PBMCs, collected at baseline or after one month of anti-PD-1 therapy (not recorded which). The receptors were sampled from a human donor with melanoma.

This clonotype rates as medium-sized. The CDR3 sequence is CASSFADTQYF. The CDR3 nucleotides read TGTGCCAGCAGTTTCGCAGATACGCAGTATTTT. The chain couples TRBV28 to TRBJ2-3; D unresolved. The V end lost 3 bases, the J end lost 4 bases, and 2 bases lay between the germline ends. This CDR3 has 11 amino acids. The germline V gene has CDR1 MDHEN and CDR2 SYDVKM.

By share, this clonotype counts as medium-sized. The CDR3 is CASSPESTDTQYF. CDR3 DNA: TGTGCCAGCAGCCCTGAGAGCACAGATACGCAGTATTTT. This rearrangement joins TRBV7-3 to TRBJ2-3; D unresolved. There are 13 residues in the CDR3. The germline V and J ends were trimmed by 5 bases and 0 bases, with 6 bases remaining between them. Per the germline V gene, CDR1 is SGHTA and CDR2 is FQGTGA.

Within the sample, this clonotype is medium-sized. The V gene is TRBV28, the J gene TRBJ1-1; 7 bases are a match to TRBD1. The CDR3 covers 14 residues. Germline V gene data show CDR1 as MDHEN and CDR2 as SYDVKM. V gave up 6 bases and J gave up 0 bases; unmatched junction bases: 4. CDR3 in amino acids: CASRTDRVNTEAFF. CDR3 nucleotide sequence: TGTGCCAGCAGAACCGACAGGGTGAACACTGAAGCTTTCTTT.

In its sample, this clonotype ranks as medium-sized. CDR3 DNA sequence: TGTGCCAGCTCACCACCGGCCGGGGTAAGCTCCTACGAGCAGTACTTC. It is translated as CASSPPAGVSSYEQYF. The V gene is TRBV18, the J gene TRBJ2-7, with D possibly being TRBD2 (5 bases). V was clipped by 0 bases and J by 0 bases, with 12 bases between them. This CDR3 contains 16 residues. Per germline, CDR1 KGHSH and CDR2 LQKENI.

By sample share, this clonotype is medium-sized. The V call is TRBV27, the J call TRBJ1-1; tentatively, D is TRBD1 (6 bases). The V end was cut by 2 bases, the J end by 4 bases, with 17 bases between. In germline, CDR1 is MNHEY, CDR2 SMNVEV (reference sequence). This CDR3 spans 16 amino acids. The CDR3 reads CASSLLRTAGSTEAFF. The CDR3 DNA reads as TGTGCCAGCAGTTTACTGAGGACAGCAGGCAGCACTGAAGCTTTCTTT.

By proportion, this clonotype is medium-sized. The CDR3 protein is CASSPPGLASTGELFF. CDR3 nucleotide sequence: TGTGCCAGCAGCCCTCCGGGACTAGCTAGCACCGGGGAGCTGTTTTTT. The rearrangement uses TRBV14 and TRBJ2-2; 9 bases fit TRBD2. CDR3 length: 16 residues. V gave up 4 bases and J gave up 4 bases; unmatched junction bases: 7. Germline V CDR1 and CDR2: SGHDN, FVKESK.

This clonotype is categorized as medium-sized (0.01 to 0.1%). The genes are TRBV19 and TRBJ2-1; D not certain. V lost 1 base and J lost 4, with 5 bases in between. The CDR3 loop spans 13 amino acids. Germline V lookup: CDR1 LNHDA, CDR2 SQIVND (reference sequence). Here the CDR3 reads CASSIGNYNEQFF. The CDR3 DNA reads TGTGCCAGTAGTATAGGTAATTACAATGAGCAGTTCTTC.

This clonotype is medium-sized (0.01 to 0.1%). The rearrangement links TRBV19 to TRBJ1-5; 8 positions match TRBD1. Germline CDR1 LNHDA, CDR2 SQIVND (reference sequence). Unmatched junction bases numbered 5, after V lost 0 bases and J lost 1 base. The CDR3 contains 17 residues. The CDR3 reads CASSIDPQGGSNQPQHF. The CDR3 nucleotides read TGTGCCAGTAGTATAGACCCACAGGGGGGGAGCAATCAGCCCCAGCATTTT.

By frequency in the sample, this clonotype is medium-sized (0.01 to 0.1%). The chain is built from TRBV19 and TRBJ2-7; TRBD1 matches 9 bases. The CDR3 is made up of 14 amino acids. The V gene's germline CDR1 is LNHDA and CDR2 SQIVND (reference sequence). Trimming at V came to 5 bases and at J to 2 bases, leaving 4 bases not matched to a gene. This CDR3 is CASSGTGGAYEQYF. The CDR3 nucleotides are TGTGCCAGTAGTGGAACAGGGGGCGCCTACGAGCAGTACTTC.

This clonotype rates as medium-sized (0.01 to 0.1%). The chain uses TRBV4-2 and TRBJ2-7; TRBD2 matches 8 bases. The CDR3 sequence is 16 residues long. Germline values: CDR1 LGHNA, CDR2 YNFKEQ. V lost 4 bases to trimming and J lost 2 bases; unmatched junction nucleotides: 10. This CDR3 is CASSLRAGLDTYEQYF. For the CDR3, the DNA is TGTGCCAGCAGCCTGCGGGCGGGACTAGACACCTACGAGCAGTACTTC.

This clonotype was recorded a few times. The V call is TRBV19, the J call TRBJ2-7, with a tentative D call TRBD1 (5 bases). Germline assignment: CDR1 LNHDA and CDR2 SQIVND (reference sequence). This CDR3 contains 14 residues. The germline V and J ends were trimmed by 4 bases and 3 bases, with 13 bases remaining between them. The CDR3 loop is CASSNGQGYYEQYF. The CDR3 DNA reads as TGTGCCAGTAGTAATGGGCAGGGCTACTACGAGCAGTACTTC.

By sample share, this clonotype is medium-sized (0.01 to 0.1%). A read error may produce the germline difference seen at one junction end. The rearrangement uses TRBV12-5 and TRBJ1-4; TRBD1 is a possible D gene (5 bases). Germline values: CDR1 LGHNT, CDR2 FRNRAP. The CDR3 is 9 residues long. The CDR3 region is CAQNQGWVF. In DNA form, the CDR3 reads TGTGCTCAGAACCAGGGATGGGTTTTT.

This clonotype counts as medium-sized. V gene TRBV27 combines with J gene TRBJ1-2; TRBD1 agrees at 10 bases. V gave up 2 bases and J gave up 8 bases; unmatched junction bases: 2. The CDR3 loop spans 13 amino acids. Germline V gene lookup returns CDR1 MNHEY and CDR2 SMNVEV (reference sequence). The CDR3 DNA reads as TGTGCCAGCAGTTTAGGGACAGGGGACGGCTACACCTTC. This translates into CASSLGTGDGYTF.

This clonotype counts as medium-sized (0.01 to 0.1%). The chain has TRBV7-2 and TRBJ2-5; 7 bases fit TRBD2. The CDR3 consists of 16 residues. Germline V lookup: CDR1 SGHTA, CDR2 FQGNSA. The junction had 10 bases not matched to a gene; V was cut back by 5 bases and J by 1 base. CDR3 DNA sequence: TGTGCCAGCAGCCCTGTTTTTAGCGGGTTCCAAGAGACCCAGTACTTC. It is translated as CASSPVFSGFQETQYF.

This clonotype qualifies as medium-sized. The rearrangement joins TRBV25-1 to TRBJ1-2, with D perhaps TRBD1 (6 bases). The V end was cut by 6 bases, the J end by 2 bases, with 10 bases between. Germline V gene data show CDR1 as MGHDK and CDR2 as SYGVNS. The CDR3 runs 13 residues. The CDR3, as DNA: TGTGCCAGCAGCCACACAGGGAACTATGGCTACACCTTC. Amino acids: CASSHTGNYGYTF.

By frequency in the sample, this clonotype is medium-sized. This chain links TRBV12-3 or TRBV12-4 with TRBJ2-5; 7 positions agree with TRBD1. V gave up 6 bases and J gave up 5 bases; unmatched junction bases: 15. This CDR3 comprises 16 residues. In DNA, the CDR3 is TGTGCCAGCAGGGCCACAGGGGTCCGGGCCTTCGAGACCCAGTACTTC. Protein: CASRATGVRAFETQYF.

This clonotype rates as medium-sized (0.01 to 0.1%). Here the CDR3 reads CASSLDLSNYGYTF. In nucleotides, the CDR3 is TGTGCCAGCAGCTTAGATTTATCGAACTATGGCTACACCTTC. The chain employs TRBV11-2 and TRBJ1-2, with D unclear. V lost 0 bases to trimming and J lost 2 bases, with 7 bases between them. The germline CDR1 and CDR2 sequences are SGHAT and FQNNGV. CDR3 length: 14 residues.

By frequency in the sample, this clonotype is medium-sized. The chain couples TRBV27 to TRBJ2-7; D uncertain. The CDR3 spans 13 residues. V lost 3 bases, J lost 3 bases, and 9 bases lay in between. Germline V lookup: CDR1 MNHEY, CDR2 SMNVEV (reference sequence). The CDR3 is CASSFSASYEQYF. The CDR3 bases are TGTGCCAGCAGTTTCTCGGCGAGCTACGAGCAGTACTTC.

This clonotype is medium-sized in the sample. The chain is built from TRBV28 and TRBJ2-3; the D is unclear. The V end was cut by 10 bases, the J end by 0 bases, with 14 bases between. CDR3 size: 14 residues. Per germline, CDR1 MDHEN and CDR2 SYDVKM. Written as DNA, the CDR3 is TGTGCCACCCGTTCCGAGTCTAGCACAGATACGCAGTATTTT. This sequence encodes CATRSESSTDTQYF.